A selection of T cell receptor beta chains follows, all from one sample in a study of T cells in Graves' hyperthyroidism and ophthalmopathy. Each CDR3 protein is one row after TCRdb ran MiXCR on the multiplex PCR reads. The sample has 250,000 to 350,000 distinct CDR3 sequences, around 20% seen once; the top ten hold under 65%. Material for sequencing was blood. These receptors were obtained from a man aged 25-40 years with Graves' ophthalmopathy. CDR3s include the opening cysteine and the closing phenylalanine or tryptophan. The D gene is left open where the match is weak. Not all rows give a size; the values are once, few, many and, for expanded clones, a class.

cdr3_aa cdr3_nt v_call d_call j_call clone_size cdr3_length
CASSERTGGRGDTQYF TGTGCCAGCAGTGAAAGGACAGGGGGCCGGGGAGATACGCAGTATTTT TRBV2 TRBD1 TRBJ2-3 many 16
CASSAYGSEQFF TGTGCCAGCAGTGCTTACGGAAGTGAGCAGTTCTTC TRBV3-1 - TRBJ2-1 - 12
CASSYPDRGHGYTF TGTGCCAGCAGCTACCCAGACAGGGGGCATGGCTACACCTTC TRBV7-9 TRBD1 TRBJ1-2 few 14
CASSGGAYSNQPQHF TGTGCCAGCAGCGGGGGGGCATATAGCAATCAGCCCCAGCATTTT TRBV12-3/TRBV12-4 - TRBJ1-5 few 15
CASSRGSWTEAFF TGTGCCAGCAGTAGAGGGTCGTGGACTGAAGCTTTCTTT TRBV6-1 - TRBJ1-1 few 13
CAWSARGRPETQYF TGTGCCTGGAGTGCCAGGGGACGGCCGGAGACCCAGTACTTC TRBV30 - TRBJ2-5 many 14
CASSQAGRGNQPQHF TGCGCCAGCAGCCAAGCAGGCAGGGGCAATCAGCCCCAGCATTTT TRBV4-1 - TRBJ1-5 - 15
CASRLPGQAFTGELSF TGTGCCAGCAGATTGCCGGGACAGGCCTTCACCGGGGAGCTGTCTTTT TRBV7-9 TRBD1 TRBJ2-2 - 16
CASSFGDAIQYF TGTGCCAGCAGCTTTGGGGATGCCATTCAGTACTTC TRBV7-8 - TRBJ2-4 - 12
CASTVTGATYEQYF TGTGCCAGCACCGTGACAGGGGCGACCTACGAGCAGTACTTC TRBV7-9 TRBD1 TRBJ2-7 - 14
CASSFGETQYF TGTGCCAGCAGTTTTGGTGAGACCCAGTACTTC TRBV28 - TRBJ2-5 many 11
CASSAPSNEQFF TGTGCCAGTAGTGCCCCCAGCAATGAGCAGTTCTTC TRBV19 - TRBJ2-1 - 12
CASSWSTDTQYF TGTGCCAGCAGCTGGAGCACAGATACGCAGTATTTT TRBV11-3 - TRBJ2-3 many 12
CSAGGGLAGSDEQFF TGCAGTGCTGGGGGGGGACTAGCGGGTTCGGACGAGCAGTTCTTC TRBV20-1 TRBD2 TRBJ2-1 - 15
CSAREYAGAGYEQYF TGCAGTGCCAGAGAGTATGCGGGAGCCGGCTACGAGCAGTACTTC TRBV20-1 TRBD2 TRBJ2-7 - 15
CSARPGEGYTF TGCAGTGCTAGACCGGGTGAGGGCTACACCTTC TRBV20-1 - TRBJ1-2 few 11
CASSLKLAGNEQFF TGTGCCAGCAGCTTAAAACTAGCGGGCAATGAGCAGTTCTTC TRBV7-3 TRBD2 TRBJ2-1 - 14
CASTLKQGLGYNEQFF TGTGCCAGTACCCTTAAACAGGGACTTGGCTACAATGAGCAGTTCTTC TRBV19 - TRBJ2-1 - 16
CSVEMNRGMGAFF TGCAGCGTTGAGATGAACAGGGGAATGGGTGCTTTCTTT TRBV29-1 TRBD1 TRBJ1-1 few 13
CASGLNGQPNQPQHF TGTGCTAGTGGTTTGAACGGGCAGCCCAATCAGCCCCAGCATTTT TRBV12-5 - TRBJ1-5 - 15
CSARDLAESSYEQYF TGCAGTGCTAGAGATCTAGCAGAAAGCTCCTACGAGCAGTACTTC TRBV20-1 - TRBJ2-7 - 15
CASTSRDRGMKGANVLTF TGTGCCAGCACCAGTCGGGACAGGGGAATGAAAGGGGCCAACGTCCTGACTTTC TRBV11-3 TRBD1 TRBJ2-6 - 18
CSASTGYTF TGCAGTGCTAGTACTGGCTACACCTTC TRBV20-1 - TRBJ1-2 many 9
CASSQTGGSYEQYF TGTGCCAGCAGCCAGACAGGGGGCTCGTACGAGCAGTACTTC TRBV7-9 TRBD1 TRBJ2-7 - 14
CASSTRLAGGAQYF TGTGCCAGCAGCACCAGACTAGCGGGAGGGGCGCAGTATTTT TRBV5-5 TRBD2 TRBJ2-3 few 14
CASRDSGRAYEQYF TGCGCCAGCAGAGATAGCGGGAGGGCTTACGAGCAGTACTTC TRBV10-2 TRBD2 TRBJ2-7 - 14
CASSLTLTQYF TGTGCCAGCAGCTTAACCCTTACGCAGTATTTT TRBV11-2 - TRBJ2-3 few 11
CASSQDAWTSGNTDTQYF TGTGCCAGCAGCCAAGATGCCTGGACTAGCGGCAACACAGATACGCAGTATTTT TRBV3-1 TRBD2 TRBJ2-3 many 18
CASSAQTGEQYF TGTGCCAGCAGCGCCCAGACGGGGGAGCAGTACTTC TRBV5-1 - TRBJ2-7 - 12
CASSILRLNTEAFF TGTGCCAGCAGCATTCTCCGTTTGAACACTGAAGCTTTCTTT TRBV13 - TRBJ1-1 many 14
CASDSPNTEAFF TGTGCCAGCGACAGCCCAAACACTGAAGCTTTCTTT TRBV28 - TRBJ1-1 many 12
CASSGIFGLVDNEQFF TGTGCCAGCAGTGGGATTTTTGGACTAGTTGACAATGAGCAGTTCTTC TRBV2 TRBD2 TRBJ2-1 many 16
CSARDPREGTEAFF TGCAGTGCTAGGGACCCCCGAGAGGGCACTGAAGCTTTCTTT TRBV20-1 - TRBJ1-1 - 14
CSVEAPEHPLAQYF TGCAGCGTTGAAGCACCCGAACACCCTTTGGCCCAGTACTTC TRBV29-1 - TRBJ2-5 few 14
CASSETQVQPQHF TGTGCCAGCAGCGAGACTCAGGTACAGCCCCAGCATTTT TRBV6-1 - TRBJ1-5 many 13
CASSQTLASPPYEQYF TGTGCCAGCAGCCAAACCCTAGCATCGCCCCCCTACGAGCAGTACTTC TRBV27 - TRBJ2-7 few 16
CASRSRVHEQYF TGTGCCAGCAGGAGCCGGGTCCACGAGCAGTACTTC TRBV2 - TRBJ2-7 many 12
CASSLEGGSNQPQHF TGTGCCAGCAGTTTAGAAGGGGGTAGCAATCAGCCCCAGCATTTT TRBV27 - TRBJ1-5 - 15
CASSLSLMGTEAFF TGTGCCAGCAGTTTATCCTTGATGGGGACTGAAGCTTTCTTT TRBV27 - TRBJ1-1 many 14
CAWSAIPGANTGELFF TGTGCCTGGAGTGCGATTCCGGGGGCGAACACCGGGGAGCTGTTTTTT TRBV30 - TRBJ2-2 many 16
CAISEGTLATNEKLFF TGTGCCATCAGTGAGGGGACGCTTGCAACTAATGAAAAACTGTTTTTT TRBV10-3 - TRBJ1-4 few 16
CASSQEDLDSRYYGYTF TGTGCCAGCAGCCAAGAGGATCTCGACAGTAGGTACTATGGCTACACCTTC TRBV3-1 - TRBJ1-2 - 17
CASSLTSNQPQHF TGTGCCAGCAGTTTAACAAGCAATCAGCCCCAGCATTTT TRBV12-3/TRBV12-4 - TRBJ1-5 few 13
CASSQEVGGELNYGYTF TGCGCCAGCAGCCAAGAAGTGGGGGGGGAGCTCAACTATGGCTACACCTTC TRBV4-1 - TRBJ1-2 - 17
CASNLSTYGTNTEAFF TGTGCCAGCAATCTTTCAACTTACGGGACGAACACTGAAGCTTTCTTT TRBV28 - TRBJ1-1 - 16
CASRTSGLDGTDTQYF TGTGCCAGCAGAACATCCGGACTAGACGGTACAGATACGCAGTATTTT TRBV28 TRBD2 TRBJ2-3 - 16
CASRGLGQGYNEQFF TGTGCCAGCAGGGGGCTCGGACAGGGGTACAATGAGCAGTTCTTC TRBV2 TRBD1 TRBJ2-1 many 15
CASSLRSGRVAGHVADTQYF TGTGCCAGCAGTTTAAGAAGCGGCCGAGTAGCGGGACATGTTGCAGATACGCAGTATTTT TRBV28 TRBD2 TRBJ2-3 few 20
CASSYGQGNQPQHF TGTGCCAGCAGTTATGGACAGGGTAATCAGCCCCAGCATTTT TRBV28 TRBD1 TRBJ1-5 many 14
CAISELRWDSYEQYF TGTGCCATCAGTGAGTTACGGTGGGATTCCTACGAGCAGTACTTC TRBV10-3 - TRBJ2-7 many 15
CSAAPIEARTEAFF TGCAGTGCTGCGCCCATCGAGGCTCGCACTGAAGCTTTCTTT TRBV20-1 - TRBJ1-1 many 14
CASSLPPDGTGNEKLFF TGTGCCAGCAGCTTACCTCCTGACGGGACAGGGAATGAAAAACTGTTTTTT TRBV7-8 TRBD1 TRBJ1-4 - 17
CASSLGLAGSIDEQFF TGTGCCAGCAGCTTGGGACTAGCGGGGTCAATAGATGAGCAGTTCTTC TRBV7-3 TRBD2 TRBJ2-1 few 16
CASSFLRKTAYEQYF TGTGCCAGCAGTTTTCTACGGAAGACGGCGTACGAGCAGTACTTC TRBV27 - TRBJ2-7 - 15
CASRSGSNTGNTIYF TGTGCCAGCAGATCGGGATCGAACACTGGAAACACCATATATTTT TRBV12-3/TRBV12-4 - TRBJ1-3 - 15
CASSLVFAGNSPLHF TGCGCCAGCAGCTTGGTTTTCGCTGGTAATTCACCCCTCCACTTT TRBV5-1 - TRBJ1-6 few 15
CSASPPFGGGRADEQFF TGCAGTGCCAGTCCTCCCTTCGGCGGCGGGAGGGCCGATGAGCAGTTCTTC TRBV20-1 TRBD2 TRBJ2-1 many 17
CASSPGQGPNTEAFF TGTGCCAGCTCACCAGGACAGGGTCCGAACACTGAAGCTTTCTTT TRBV18 TRBD1 TRBJ1-1 many 15
CASSSYWEYEQYF TGTGCCAGTAGTAGCTATTGGGAGTACGAGCAGTACTTC TRBV19 - TRBJ2-7 - 13